These 29 T cell receptor beta chains originate from one sample sequenced in a study of T cells in Graves' hyperthyroidism and ophthalmopathy. It was RNA transcripts that yielded the amplified TCR beta CDR3 regions. First-round RT-PCR targeting the TCR CDR3 was performed with the HTBI primer set. One entry per CDR3 protein results from TCRdb running MiXCR on the multiplex PCR reads. The sample lists about 700,000 distinct CDR3 sequences; 13% to 15% were seen once. The sample taken for sequencing was blood. These TCRs come from a woman aged 18-29 years with Graves' hyperthyroidism.

This clonotype was seen a handful of times. The CDR3 sequence: CASSWGSTTNEKLFF. The DNA of the CDR3 is TGTGCCAGCAGCTGGGGGTCGACAACTAATGAAAAACTGTTTTTT. The genes are TRBV7-9 and TRBJ1-4; possibly TRBD1 for D (5 bases). V was clipped by 4 bases and J by 0 bases, with 9 bases between them. Germline CDR1 is SEHNR and CDR2 is FQNEAQ (reference sequence). The CDR3 is 15 amino acids.

This clonotype occurred a few times. This rearrangement joins TRBV7-6 to TRBJ2-1, with D possibly TRBD2 on 6 matching bases. V was pared by 5 bases and J by 8 bases, with 13 bases between. The germline CDR1 and CDR2 sequences are SGHVS and FNYEAQ. CDR3 length: 13 residues. The CDR3 loop is CASSPGGLDEQFF. The CDR3 DNA sequence: TGTGCCAGCAGCCCCGGGGGATTGGATGAGCAGTTCTTC. Variable domain in full (rest from reference TRBV7-6 and TRBJ2-1): GAGVSQSPRYKVTKRGQDVALRCDPISGHVSLYWYRQALGQGPEFLTYFNYEAQQDKSGLPNDRFSAERPEGSISTLTIQRTEQRDSAMYRCASSPGGLDEQFFGPGTRLTVL.

This clonotype was seen repeatedly, ten times or more. The CDR3 DNA sequence: TGCGCCAGCAGCCAAGATAGTCTAGCGGGGCCAGATACGCAGTATTTT. Its translation: CASSQDSLAGPDTQYF. The genes are TRBV4-3 and TRBJ2-3; 9 positions agree with TRBD2. The CDR3 has 16 amino acids. The J segment lost 4 bases and the V segment lost 0 bases, leaving 5 bases of the junction unmatched. Germline CDR1 is LGHNA and CDR2 is YSLEER.

To note about this clonotype: Since the CDR3 does not end with the conserved phenylalanine or tryptophan, this likely comes from a read error. The chain links TRBV20-1 to TRBJ2-3, with D unclear. This CDR3 contains 14 residues. Germline CDR1 is DFQATT and CDR2 is SNEGSKA (reference sequence). V dropped 7 bases and J dropped 1 base, with 15 bases sitting between them. The CDR3 nucleotides are TGCAGTGAAAGGACCGCCAATGGCACAGATACGCAGTATATT. Translating it yields CSERTANGTDTQYI.

V and J are TRBV25-1 and TRBJ2-2, with D perhaps matching TRBD2 (6 bases). Per germline, CDR1 MGHDK and CDR2 SYGVNS. The CDR3 has 14 amino acids. Trimming left V 7 bases short and J 5 bases short, with 14 bases between. As DNA, the CDR3 is TGTGCCAGCATGGGACTCGGGCTTACCGGGGAGCTGTTTTTT. This sequence encodes CASMGLGLTGELFF.

This clonotype was picked up many times. The CDR3 spells CASSVVMGPASTYYGYTF. The CDR3 nucleotides read TGTGCCAGCAGCGTAGTTATGGGTCCGGCGTCAACTTACTATGGCTACACCTTC. The V call is TRBV9, the J call TRBJ1-2, with D unclear. Germline V CDR1 and CDR2: SGDLS, YYNGEE. Trimming removed 0 bases at V and 3 bases at J, with 21 bases between. The CDR3 length is 18 residues.

This clonotype occurred many times. The chain recombines TRBV28 with TRBJ1-2, with no clear D. CDR3 length: 14 amino acids. V lost 6 bases and J 6 bases, leaving 17 bases between the germline ends. Germline CDR1 reads MDHEN; CDR2 reads SYDVKM. The CDR3 DNA reads as TGTGCCAGCAGCTTGCCCCCAGCATGGCATGGCTACACCTTC. It encodes CASSLPPAWHGYTF.

This clonotype was seen many times. This chain uses TRBV4-1 with TRBJ2-1; 7 positions match TRBD2. The germline gives CDR1 MGHRA, CDR2 YSYEKL. CDR3 length equals 16 residues. The V gene end was trimmed by 1 base and the J gene end by 6 bases; junction bases not matched to a gene: 9. The CDR3 bases are TGCGCCAGCAGCCAAGGGTCAAGCGGGGCCTTCAATGAGCAGTTCTTC. Translated, it gives CASSQGSSGAFNEQFF.

The J gene is TRBJ2-3, the V gene TRBV20-1; D remains unclear. The ends were cut back, 2 bases at V and 4 bases at J, with 13 bases in the middle. The CDR3 loop spans 14 amino acids. The V gene's germline CDR1 is DFQATT and CDR2 SNEGSKA (reference sequence). The CDR3 loop is CSARFPRVPDTQYF. CDR3 DNA sequence: TGCAGTGCTAGATTTCCCCGAGTCCCAGATACGCAGTATTTT.

V gene TRBV15 combines with J gene TRBJ2-5, with D possibly TRBD1 on 6 matching bases. This CDR3 spans 15 amino acids. Germline V gives CDR1 LNHNV, CDR2 YYDKDF (reference sequence). Trimming removed 0 bases from V and 0 bases from J, with 8 bases in between. CDR3 amino acids: CATSRDKGDQETQYF. CDR3 bases: TGTGCCACCAGCAGAGATAAGGGGGACCAAGAGACCCAGTACTTC.

This clonotype was picked up many times. The rearrangement uses TRBV6-1 and TRBJ2-7, with D tentatively TRBD1 or TRBD2 (5 bases each). CDR3 length: 14 amino acids. Per germline, CDR1 MNHNS and CDR2 SASEGT. V was cut by 6 bases and J by 0 bases, with 12 bases left in between. This chain's CDR3 is CASSRPGTSYEQYF. The CDR3 nucleotides read TGTGCCAGCAGCAGACCGGGGACCTCCTACGAGCAGTACTTC.

This clonotype was observed many times. This sequence joins TRBV27 and TRBJ1-6; tentative D call: TRBD1 (5 bases). The CDR3 extends over 16 amino acids. Germline loops: CDR1 MNHEY, CDR2 SMNVEV (reference sequence). The germline V and J ends were trimmed by 6 bases and 7 bases, with 19 bases remaining between them. CDR3 loop: CASRAITGLRNSPLHF. In DNA form, the CDR3 reads TGTGCCAGCAGAGCCATAACGGGACTGAGGAATTCACCCCTCCACTTT.

The table lists this clonotype with a few counts. The chain has TRBV6-1 and TRBJ2-2, with D uncertain. Between the trimmed V and J ends, which lost 5 bases and 6 bases, there was a span of 10 bases. The CDR3 loop spans 13 amino acids. Per germline, CDR1 MNHNS and CDR2 SASEGT. CDR3 in amino acids: CASSWQPSGELFF. The DNA of the CDR3 is TGTGCCAGCAGTTGGCAGCCTTCCGGGGAGCTGTTTTTT.

This chain connects TRBV7-9 to TRBJ2-6; maybe TRBD1 (6 bases). Trimming cost V 2 bases and J 4 bases, with 9 bases left between them. The CDR3 has 15 residues. Germline CDR1 and CDR2: SEHNR and FQNEAQ (reference sequence). The CDR3 loop is CASSLRGRGANVLTF. As DNA, the CDR3 is TGTGCCAGCAGCTTAAGGGGGAGAGGGGCCAACGTCCTGACTTTC.

This clonotype appeared a single time. A read error may be the cause here, since a much bigger clone is one base away. The chain combines TRBV30 with TRBJ2-1; D may be TRBD1 (6 bases). This CDR3 is built from 11 residues. With 2 bases removed from V and 12 bases from J, the gap between germline ends came to 11 bases. Per germline, CDR1 GTSNPN and CDR2 SVGIG (reference sequence). The CDR3 sequence is CAWSLGGGQFF. In DNA, the CDR3 is TGTGCCTGGAGTCTAGGGGGTGGGCAGTTCTTC. The full variable domain, its missing parts supplied by reference TRBV30 and TRBJ2-1, is SQTIHQWPATLVQPVGSPLSLECTVEGTSNPNLYWYRQAAGRGLQLLFYSVGIGQISSEVPQNLSASRPQDRQFILSSKKLLLSDSGFYLCAWSLGGGQFFGPGTRLTVL.

This clonotype occurred many times. The J gene is TRBJ2-3, the V gene TRBV6-1; 13 bases match TRBD2. The CDR3 is made up of 18 amino acids. Germline CDR1 reads MNHNS; CDR2 reads SASEGT. The V segment lost 5 bases and the J segment 0 bases; nucleotides outside the gene matches: 8. CDR3 protein: CASSPRTSGSRSTDTQYF. The CDR3 DNA sequence: TGTGCCAGCAGTCCGCGGACTAGCGGGAGTCGGAGCACAGATACGCAGTATTTT.

This clonotype was recorded at least ten times. The gene calls are TRBV19 and TRBJ1-2, with 7 bases fitting TRBD1. The CDR3 is made up of 12 amino acids. V lost 9 bases to trimming and J lost 4 bases; unmatched junction nucleotides: 5. Germline V lookup: CDR1 LNHDA, CDR2 SQIVND (reference sequence). The CDR3 bases are TGTGCCAGCAGTCGGGACAGCTATGGCTACACCTTC. Amino acid sequence: CASSRDSYGYTF.

In this sample, this clonotype turned up a few times. V is TRBV27 and J is TRBJ2-7, with TRBD2 as a possible D gene (6 bases). Looked up from germline, CDR1 is MNHEY and CDR2 is SMNVEV (reference sequence). The length of the CDR3 is 14 residues. V was pared by 6 bases and J by 0 bases, with 12 bases between. The CDR3 region is CASRLGTLSYEQYF. The DNA for the CDR3 is TGTGCCAGCAGGCTAGGGACTCTCTCCTACGAGCAGTACTTC.

This clonotype was recorded many times. The chain recombines TRBV6-1 with TRBJ2-1, with TRBD2 matching over 9 bases. Germline CDR1 and CDR2: MNHNS and SASEGT. The CDR3 consists of 16 residues. Unmatched junction bases numbered 10, after V lost 6 bases and J lost 4 bases. The CDR3: CASSRSTSGPYNEQFF. The CDR3 coding sequence is TGTGCCAGCAGCCGTTCAACTAGCGGGCCTTACAATGAGCAGTTCTTC.

This clonotype was picked up many times. The CDR3 nucleotides read TGTGCCAGCAGTAGCAGCTCTAGCGGGAGGGCGTACGAGCAGTACTTC. Its translation is CASSSSSSGRAYEQYF. The gene calls are TRBV12-3 or TRBV12-4 and TRBJ2-7, with 12 bases fitting TRBD2. The CDR3 runs 16 residues. V shed 5 bases, J shed 4 bases, and the junction held 9 bases outside the gene matches.

This clonotype was detected many times. The chain employs TRBV12-3 or TRBV12-4 and TRBJ2-3; 11 nucleotides agree with TRBD2. J lost 4 bases, V lost 4 bases, and 7 bases had no gene match. The CDR3 length is 16 residues. The CDR3 region has the DNA TGTGCCAGCAGTTACGTAGCGGGAGGGGCCCCAGATACGCAGTATTTT. Encoded protein: CASSYVAGGAPDTQYF.

This clonotype was recorded many times. The chain recombines TRBV7-2 with TRBJ2-1; TRBD2 aligns across 12 bases. Germline V gene data show CDR1 as SGHTA and CDR2 as FQGNSA. Unmatched junction bases numbered 5, after V lost 1 base and J lost 4 bases. CDR3 length equals 17 residues. The chain's CDR3 is CASSLERLAGVYNEQFF. The DNA for the CDR3 is TGTGCCAGCAGCTTAGAGCGACTAGCGGGAGTTTACAATGAGCAGTTCTTC. The full variable domain, in which reference TRBV7-2 and TRBJ2-1 provide the parts outside the CDR3, is GAGVSQSPSNKVTEKGKDVELRCDPISGHTALYWYRQSLGQGLEFLIYFQGNSAPDKSGLPSDRFSAERTGGSVSTLTIQRTQQEDSAVYLCASSLERLAGVYNEQFFGPGTRLTVL.

This clonotype occurred many times. V usage is TRBV20-1 and J usage is TRBJ2-7; 8 nucleotides line up with TRBD1. J was trimmed by 4 bases and V by 1 base; bases with no gene match: 9. CDR1 is DFQATT, CDR2 SNEGSKA, per germline (reference sequence). The CDR3 covers 15 residues. CDR3 DNA: TGCAGTGCTAGAGCCCTACAGGGGGAAGGGTACGAGCAGTACTTC. It encodes CSARALQGEGYEQYF.

The CDR3 reads CASSETSGNPTDTQYF. DNA for the CDR3: TGCGCCAGCAGTGAGACTAGCGGGAATCCCACAGATACGCAGTATTTT. V is TRBV10-1 and J is TRBJ2-3; TRBD2 matches 10 bases. The V segment lost 2 bases and the J segment 2 bases; nucleotides outside the gene matches: 4. The V gene's germline CDR1 is WNHNN and CDR2 SYGVQD (reference sequence). This CDR3 contains 16 residues.

J is TRBJ1-3 and V is TRBV20-1; D remains unclear. CDR1 is DFQATT, CDR2 SNEGSKA, per germline (reference sequence). This CDR3 contains 16 residues. V lost 1 base and J 0 bases, leaving 13 bases between the germline ends. CDR3 sequence reads: CSARVGRQYSGNTIYF. CDR3 bases: TGCAGTGCTAGAGTTGGCAGGCAATACTCTGGAAACACCATATATTTT.

This chain links TRBV27 with TRBJ2-1; D might be TRBD1 or TRBD2, each matching 5 bases. The CDR3 loop spans 13 amino acids. Between the trimmed V and J ends, which lost 2 bases and 9 bases, there was a span of 11 bases. Looked up from germline, CDR1 is MNHEY and CDR2 is SMNVEV (reference sequence). The chain's CDR3 is CASSLDSGTEQFF. The CDR3 coding sequence is TGTGCCAGCAGTTTAGATTCCGGGACTGAGCAGTTCTTC.

This clonotype has just a few counts. This may come from a read error, since a much larger clone is one base off. V and J are TRBV20-1 and TRBJ2-7; 9 bases align to TRBD2. The CDR3 totals 16 residues. Germline V gives CDR1 DFQATT, CDR2 SNEGSKA (reference sequence). The CDR3 spells CSARGSLGGRAYKQYF. The CDR3 bases are TGCAGTGCTAGAGGGAGCCTAGGCGGGAGGGCCTACAAGCAGTACTTC.

About this clonotype itself: This may be a read error: a much more frequent sequence differs by one nucleotide. V and J are TRBV20-1 and TRBJ2-7, with TRBD2 matching over 7 bases. The CDR3 runs 14 residues. The germline V gene has CDR1 DFQATT and CDR2 SNEGSKA (reference sequence). The CDR3 protein is CSARGQRDAYERYF. The CDR3 DNA reads as TGCAGTGCTAGAGGCCAGCGGGACGCGTACGAGCGGTACTTC.

In this sample, this clonotype turned up a few times. The J gene is TRBJ2-5, the V gene TRBV24-1, with TRBD2 matching over 10 bases. V shed 5 bases and J 5 bases; nucleotides not matched to a gene: 4. CDR1 is KGHDR and CDR2 is SFDVKD in the germline V gene. The CDR3 spans 14 residues. The CDR3 protein is CATSASGSRETQYF. CDR3 bases: TGTGCCACCAGTGCTAGCGGGAGTCGTGAGACCCAGTACTTC.